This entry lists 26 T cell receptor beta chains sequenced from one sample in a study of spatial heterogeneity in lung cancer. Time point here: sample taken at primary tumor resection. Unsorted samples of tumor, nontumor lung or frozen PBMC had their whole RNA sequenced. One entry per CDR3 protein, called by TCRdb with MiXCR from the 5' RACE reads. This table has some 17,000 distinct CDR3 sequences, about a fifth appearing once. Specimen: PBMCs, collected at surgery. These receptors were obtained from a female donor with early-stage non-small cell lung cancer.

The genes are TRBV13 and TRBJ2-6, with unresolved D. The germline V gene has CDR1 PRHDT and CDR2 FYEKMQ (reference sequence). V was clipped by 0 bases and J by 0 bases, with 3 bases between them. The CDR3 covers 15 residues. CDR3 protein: CASSLGASGANVLTF. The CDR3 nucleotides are TGTGCCAGCAGCTTAGGCGCCTCTGGGGCCAACGTCCTGACTTTC.

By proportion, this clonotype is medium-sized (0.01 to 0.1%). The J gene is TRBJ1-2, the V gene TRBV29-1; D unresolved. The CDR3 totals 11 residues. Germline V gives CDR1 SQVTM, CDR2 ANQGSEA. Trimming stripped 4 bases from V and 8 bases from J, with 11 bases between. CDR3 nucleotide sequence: TGCAGCGTTGGTGTGAGTAGAGGCTACACCTTC. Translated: CSVGVSRGYTF.

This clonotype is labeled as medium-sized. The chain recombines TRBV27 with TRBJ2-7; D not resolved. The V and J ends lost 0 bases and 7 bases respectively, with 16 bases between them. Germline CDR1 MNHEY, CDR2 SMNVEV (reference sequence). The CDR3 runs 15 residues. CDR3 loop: CASSLSSSAFGEQYF. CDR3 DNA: TGTGCCAGCAGTTTATCTTCCAGTGCCTTTGGGGAGCAGTACTTC.

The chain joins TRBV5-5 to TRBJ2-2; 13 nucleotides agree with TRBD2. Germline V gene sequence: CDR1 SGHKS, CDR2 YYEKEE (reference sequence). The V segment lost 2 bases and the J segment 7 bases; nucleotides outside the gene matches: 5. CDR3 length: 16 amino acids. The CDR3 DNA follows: TGTGCCAGCAGCTTTACTAGCGGGAGGGCCAACGGGGAGCTGTTTTTT. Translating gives CASSFTSGRANGELFF.

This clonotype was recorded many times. The CDR3 reads CASSALATYNEQFF. The DNA of the CDR3 is TGTGCCAGCAGCGCTCTGGCTACGTACAATGAGCAGTTCTTC. The chain is built from TRBV11-2 and TRBJ2-1; D remains unclear. Trimming removed 5 bases at V and 4 bases at J, with 12 bases between. This CDR3 contains 14 residues. In germline, CDR1 is SGHAT, CDR2 FQNNGV.

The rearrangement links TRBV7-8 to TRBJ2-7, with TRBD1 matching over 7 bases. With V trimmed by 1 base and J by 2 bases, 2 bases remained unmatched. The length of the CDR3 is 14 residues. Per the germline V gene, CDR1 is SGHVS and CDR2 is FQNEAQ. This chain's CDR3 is CASSLVGTAYEQYF. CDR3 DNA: TGTGCCAGCAGCTTAGTCGGGACAGCCTACGAGCAGTACTTC.

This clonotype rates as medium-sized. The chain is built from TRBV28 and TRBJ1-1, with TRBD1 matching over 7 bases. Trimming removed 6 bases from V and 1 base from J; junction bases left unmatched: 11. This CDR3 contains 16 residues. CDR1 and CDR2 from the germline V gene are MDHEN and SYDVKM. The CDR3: CASSPRGQIQNTEAFF. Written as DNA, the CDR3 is TGTGCCAGCAGCCCGAGGGGACAGATACAGAACACTGAAGCTTTCTTT.

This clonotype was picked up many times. CDR3 sequence (DNA): TGTGCCAGCAGCAATTCGCTAGCGAGCTCCCCCTACGAGCAGTACTTC. It is translated as CASSNSLASSPYEQYF. The chain has TRBV21-1 and TRBJ2-7; whether TRBD2, the table's D call, matches the DNA was not checked. TRBV21-1 is labeled a pseudogene. The CDR3 is made up of 16 amino acids.

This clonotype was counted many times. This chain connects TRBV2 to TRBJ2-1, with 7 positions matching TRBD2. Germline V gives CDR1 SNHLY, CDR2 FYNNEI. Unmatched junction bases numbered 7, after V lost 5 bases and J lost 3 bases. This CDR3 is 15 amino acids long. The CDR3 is CASSPFGGSYNEQFF. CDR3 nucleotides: TGTGCCAGCAGTCCATTTGGCGGGAGCTACAATGAGCAGTTCTTC.

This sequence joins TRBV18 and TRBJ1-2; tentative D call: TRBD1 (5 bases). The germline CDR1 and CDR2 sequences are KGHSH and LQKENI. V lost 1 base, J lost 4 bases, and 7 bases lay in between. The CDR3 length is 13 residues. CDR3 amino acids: CASSPRQSYGYTF. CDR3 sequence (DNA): TGTGCCAGCTCACCACGACAGTCCTATGGCTACACCTTC.

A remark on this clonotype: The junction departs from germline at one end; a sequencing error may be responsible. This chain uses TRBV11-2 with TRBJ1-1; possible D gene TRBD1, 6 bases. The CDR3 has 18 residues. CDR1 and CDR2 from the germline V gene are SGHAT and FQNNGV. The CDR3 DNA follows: TGTGCCAGCAGCCTACGTTCTTCCGGGGGCGGCTCCAACACTGAAGTTTTCTTT. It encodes CASSLRSSGGGSNTEVFF. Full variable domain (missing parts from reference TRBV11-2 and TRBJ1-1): EAGVAQSPRYKIIEKRQSVAFWCNPISGHATLYWYQQILGQGPKLLIQFQNNGVVDDSQLPKDRFSAERLKGVDSTLKIQPAKLEDSAVYLCASSLRSSGGGSNTEVFFGQGTRLTVV.

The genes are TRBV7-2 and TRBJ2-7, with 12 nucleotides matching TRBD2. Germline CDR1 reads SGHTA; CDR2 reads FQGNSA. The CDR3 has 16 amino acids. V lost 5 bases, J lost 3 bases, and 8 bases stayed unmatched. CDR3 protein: CASSPGLAGLHYEQYF. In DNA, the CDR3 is TGTGCCAGCAGCCCGGGACTAGCGGGCCTACACTACGAGCAGTACTTC.

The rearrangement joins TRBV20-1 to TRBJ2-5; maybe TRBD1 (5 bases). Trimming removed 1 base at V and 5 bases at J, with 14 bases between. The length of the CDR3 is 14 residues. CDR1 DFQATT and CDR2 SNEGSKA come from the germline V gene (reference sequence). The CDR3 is CSARGEGAMETQYF. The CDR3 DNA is TGCAGTGCTAGAGGGGAAGGGGCGATGGAGACCCAGTACTTC.

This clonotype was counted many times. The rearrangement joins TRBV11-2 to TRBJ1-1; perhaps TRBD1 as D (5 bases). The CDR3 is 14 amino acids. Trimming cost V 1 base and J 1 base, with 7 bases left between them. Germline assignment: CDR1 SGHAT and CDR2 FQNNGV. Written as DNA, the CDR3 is TGTGCCAGCAGCTTAGGGGGGTCGAACACTGAAGCTTTCTTT. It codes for CASSLGGSNTEAFF.

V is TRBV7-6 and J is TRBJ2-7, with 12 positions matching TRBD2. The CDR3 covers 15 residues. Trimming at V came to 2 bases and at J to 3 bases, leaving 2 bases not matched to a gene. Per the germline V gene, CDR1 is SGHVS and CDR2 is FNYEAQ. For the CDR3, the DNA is TGTGCCAGCAGCTTAAGGACTAGCGGGAACTACGAGCAGTACTTC. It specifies CASSLRTSGNYEQYF.

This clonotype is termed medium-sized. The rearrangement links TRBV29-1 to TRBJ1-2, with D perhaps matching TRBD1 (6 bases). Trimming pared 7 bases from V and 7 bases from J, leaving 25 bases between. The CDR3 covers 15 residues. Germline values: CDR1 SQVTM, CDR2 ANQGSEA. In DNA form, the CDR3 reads TGCAGCGCCCATCCGCTCCGGGCAGGGGATGGTGGCTACACCTTC. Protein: CSAHPLRAGDGGYTF.

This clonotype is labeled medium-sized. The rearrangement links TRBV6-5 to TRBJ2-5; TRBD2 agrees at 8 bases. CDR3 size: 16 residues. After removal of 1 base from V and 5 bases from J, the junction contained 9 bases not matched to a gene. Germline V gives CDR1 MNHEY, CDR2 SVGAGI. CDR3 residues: CASSYYSGGRQETQYF. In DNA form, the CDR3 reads TGTGCCAGCAGTTACTACAGCGGGGGCCGGCAGGAGACCCAGTACTTC.

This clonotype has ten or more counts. The CDR3 DNA sequence: TGTGCCAGCAGTTGGGGCGGTTCTAACTATGGCTACACCTTC. This gives the protein CASSWGGSNYGYTF. The chain combines TRBV28 with TRBJ1-2; maybe TRBD1 (5 bases). Trimming stripped 4 bases from V and 0 bases from J, with 9 bases between. CDR1 MDHEN and CDR2 SYDVKM come from the germline V gene. The CDR3 is 14 residues long.

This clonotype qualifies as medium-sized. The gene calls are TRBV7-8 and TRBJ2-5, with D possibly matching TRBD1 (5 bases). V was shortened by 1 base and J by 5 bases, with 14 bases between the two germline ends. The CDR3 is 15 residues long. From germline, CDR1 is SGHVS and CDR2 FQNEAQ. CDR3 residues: CASSLGPAGRETQYF. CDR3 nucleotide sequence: TGTGCCAGCAGCTTAGGCCCGGCAGGGCGGGAGACCCAGTACTTC.

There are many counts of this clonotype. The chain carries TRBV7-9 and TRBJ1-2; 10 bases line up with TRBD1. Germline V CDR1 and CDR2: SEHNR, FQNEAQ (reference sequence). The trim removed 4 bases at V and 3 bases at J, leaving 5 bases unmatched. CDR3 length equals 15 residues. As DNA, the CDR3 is TGTGCCAGCAGCTCGGGGACAGGGGCAGACTATGGCTACACCTTC. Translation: CASSSGTGADYGYTF.

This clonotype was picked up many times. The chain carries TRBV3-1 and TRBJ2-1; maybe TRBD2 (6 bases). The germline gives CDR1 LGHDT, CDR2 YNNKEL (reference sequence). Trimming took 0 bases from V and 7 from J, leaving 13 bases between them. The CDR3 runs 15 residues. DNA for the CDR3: TGTGCCAGCAGCCAAGAGGGCGGGGATAAAAATGAGCAGTTCTTC. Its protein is CASSQEGGDKNEQFF.

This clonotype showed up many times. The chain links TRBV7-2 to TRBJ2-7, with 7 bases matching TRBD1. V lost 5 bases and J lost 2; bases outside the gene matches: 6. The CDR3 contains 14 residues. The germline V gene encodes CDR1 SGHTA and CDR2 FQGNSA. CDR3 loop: CASSPTTGTYEQYF. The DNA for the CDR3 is TGTGCCAGCAGCCCCACGACAGGGACCTACGAGCAGTACTTC. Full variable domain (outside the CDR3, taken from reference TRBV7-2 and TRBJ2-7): GAGVSQSPSNKVTEKGKDVELRCDPISGHTALYWYRQSLGQGLEFLIYFQGNSAPDKSGLPSDRFSAERTGGSVSTLTIQRTQQEDSAVYLCASSPTTGTYEQYFGPGTRLTVT.

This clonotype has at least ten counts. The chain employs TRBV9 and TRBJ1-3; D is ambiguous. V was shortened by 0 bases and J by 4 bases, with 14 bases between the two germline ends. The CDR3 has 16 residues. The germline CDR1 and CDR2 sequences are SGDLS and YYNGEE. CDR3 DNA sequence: TGTGCCAGCAGCGTAGGTCTCGGCGGGTCCGGAAACACCATATATTTT. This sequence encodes CASSVGLGGSGNTIYF.

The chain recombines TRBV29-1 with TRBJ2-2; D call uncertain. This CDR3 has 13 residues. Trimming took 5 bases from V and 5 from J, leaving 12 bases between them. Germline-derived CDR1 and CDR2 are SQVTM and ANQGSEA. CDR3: CSVREMGTGELFF. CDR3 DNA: TGCAGCGTTCGAGAAATGGGGACCGGGGAGCTGTTTTTT.

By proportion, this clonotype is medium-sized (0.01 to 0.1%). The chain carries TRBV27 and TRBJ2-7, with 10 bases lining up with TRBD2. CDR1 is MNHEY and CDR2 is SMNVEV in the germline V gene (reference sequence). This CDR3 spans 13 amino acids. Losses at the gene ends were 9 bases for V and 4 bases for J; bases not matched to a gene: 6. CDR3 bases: TGTGCCAGTTCTAGCGGGAGTTCTTACGAGCAGTACTTC. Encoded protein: CASSSGSSYEQYF.

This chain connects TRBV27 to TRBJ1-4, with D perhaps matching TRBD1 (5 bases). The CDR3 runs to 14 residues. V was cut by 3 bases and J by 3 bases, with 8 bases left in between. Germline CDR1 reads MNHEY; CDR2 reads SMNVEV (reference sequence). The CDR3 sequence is CASSFQGANEKLFF. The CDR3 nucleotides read TGTGCCAGCAGTTTCCAGGGAGCTAATGAAAAACTGTTTTTT.